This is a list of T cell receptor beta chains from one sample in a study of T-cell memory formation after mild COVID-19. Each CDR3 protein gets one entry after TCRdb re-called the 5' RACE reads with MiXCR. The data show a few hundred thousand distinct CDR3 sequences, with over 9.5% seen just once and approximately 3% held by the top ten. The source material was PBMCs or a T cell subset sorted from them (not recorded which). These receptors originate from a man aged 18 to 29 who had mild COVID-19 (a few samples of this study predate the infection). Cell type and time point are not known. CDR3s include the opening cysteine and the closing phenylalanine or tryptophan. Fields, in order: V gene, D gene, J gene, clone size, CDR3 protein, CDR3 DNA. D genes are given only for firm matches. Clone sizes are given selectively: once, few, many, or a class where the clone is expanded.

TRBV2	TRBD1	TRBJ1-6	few	CASKSYRGLAPLHF	TGTGCCAGCAAATCTTACAGGGGGCTCGCACCCCTCCACTTT
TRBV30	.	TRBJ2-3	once	CAWSVVGTQYF	TGTGCCTGGAGTGTAGTGGGGACGCAGTATTTT
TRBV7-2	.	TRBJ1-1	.	CASSFYSPNTEAFF	TGTGCCAGCAGCTTTTACAGCCCGAACACTGAAGCTTTCTTT
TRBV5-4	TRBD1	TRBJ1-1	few	CASSGGQVRGEAFF	TGTGCCAGCAGCGGGGGACAGGTTAGGGGTGAAGCTTTCTTT
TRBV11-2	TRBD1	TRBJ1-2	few	CASSSYRGPSVLHGYTF	TGTGCCAGCAGCTCCTACAGGGGGCCTTCCGTTCTACATGGCTACACCTTC
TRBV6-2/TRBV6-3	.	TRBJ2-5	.	CASSGADRLTQETQYF	TGTGCCAGCAGTGGTGCCGACAGGCTTACTCAAGAGACCCAGTACTTC
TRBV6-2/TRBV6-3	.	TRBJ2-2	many	CASRDPYTGELFF	TGTGCCAGCAGGGACCCTTACACCGGGGAGCTGTTTTTT
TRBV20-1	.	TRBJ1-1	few	CSARQGSGNTEAFF	TGCAGTGCTAGACAGGGAAGTGGGAACACTGAAGCTTTCTTT
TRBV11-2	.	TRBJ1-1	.	CASSLDRVGEAFF	TGTGCCAGCAGCTTAGATCGGGTAGGAGAAGCTTTCTTT
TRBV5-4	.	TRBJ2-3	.	CASSQGHTDTQYF	TGTGCCAGCAGCCAGGGACACACAGATACGCAGTATTTT
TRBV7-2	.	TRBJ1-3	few	CASSWGGLENTIYF	TGTGCCAGCAGCTGGGGCGGGCTGGAAAACACCATATATTTT
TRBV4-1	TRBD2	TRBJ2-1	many	CASSQVVAGGPYEQFF	TGCGCCAGCAGCCAAGTGGTGGCGGGGGGGCCCTATGAGCAGTTCTTC
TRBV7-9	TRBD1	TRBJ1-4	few	CASSPGTGVPKLFF	TGTGCCAGCAGCCCCGGGACAGGGGTGCCAAAACTGTTTTTT
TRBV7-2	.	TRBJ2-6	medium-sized	CASSLGGAGANVLTF	TGTGCCAGCAGCTTAGGAGGGGCTGGGGCCAACGTCCTGACTTTC
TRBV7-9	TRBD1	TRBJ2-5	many	CASRKDRGPETQYF	TGTGCCAGCAGGAAGGACAGGGGTCCAGAGACCCAGTACTTC
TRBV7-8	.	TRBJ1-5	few	CASSLAGSEPQHF	TGTGCCAGCAGCTTAGCAGGGTCGGAGCCCCAGCATTTT
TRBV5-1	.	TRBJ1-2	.	CASSLDSNGGYGYTF	TGCGCCAGCAGCTTGGACAGTAATGGAGGCTATGGCTACACCTTC